The 10 T cell receptor beta chains below all came from one sample that was sequenced in a study of graft-versus-host responses after intestinal transplantation. The antigens of these receptors remain unknown. Repertoires were generated with immunoSEQ multiplex PCR, while TCRdb's copy carries only in-frame clones and drops some. In the table there are around 95,000 clones, over 75% of which are singletons. This sample comprised unstimulated CD4+ T cells sorted from spleen or lymph node cells, obtained before transplant. The receptors originated from a human donor who was the organ donor for an intestinal transplant.

The rearrangement links TRBV19 to TRBJ2-5; possibly TRBD1 for D (5 bases). Germline-derived CDR1 and CDR2 are LNHDA and SQIVND (reference sequence). There are 13 residues in the CDR3. Trimming pared 4 bases from V and 5 bases from J, leaving 11 bases between. The CDR3: CASSKRGHETQYF. Written as DNA, the CDR3 is TGTGCCAGTAGTAAAAGGGGTCACGAGACCCAGTACTTC.

This chain uses TRBV5-1 with TRBJ1-1, with D maybe TRBD1 (6 bases). The germline gives CDR1 SGHRS, CDR2 YFSETQ. Trimming took off 3 bases at V and 5 bases at J, with 17 bases between the two ends. The CDR3 extends over 15 amino acids. The CDR3 DNA is TGCGCCAGCAGCTGGGGGCCAGGGGTCGAAACTGAAGCTTTCTTT. Amino acids: CASSWGPGVETEAFF.

This rearrangement joins TRBV27 to TRBJ2-2; no reliable D call. Trimming pared 1 base from V and 7 bases from J, leaving 1 base between. The germline V gene encodes CDR1 MNHEY and CDR2 SMNVEV (reference sequence). The CDR3 extends over 11 amino acids. CDR3 bases: TGTGCCAGCAGTTTATACGGGGAGCTGTTTTTT. Translation: CASSLYGELFF.

V is TRBV18 and J is TRBJ1-1; no definite D call. CDR1 and CDR2 from the germline V gene are KGHSH and LQKENI. This CDR3 has 14 amino acids. V was pared by 1 base and J by 5 bases, with 11 bases between. The CDR3 sequence is CASSPHEGYTEAFF. CDR3 nucleotide sequence: TGTGCCAGCTCACCACATGAGGGATATACTGAAGCTTTCTTT.

The chain uses TRBV29-1 and TRBJ1-1; 9 nucleotides match TRBD1. The junction had 12 bases not matched to a gene; V was cut back by 1 base and J by 6 bases. This CDR3 region has 16 residues. CDR1 and CDR2 (germline): SQVTM, ANQGSEA. CDR3 region: CSVEGTHRGRAAEAFF. CDR3 DNA: TGCAGCGTTGAAGGGACCCACAGGGGGCGTGCGGCTGAAGCTTTCTTT.

This chain uses TRBV7-9 with TRBJ2-3; D gene uncertain. The length of the CDR3 is 12 residues. Germline CDR1 and CDR2: SEHNR and FQNEAQ (reference sequence). The germline V and J ends were trimmed by 6 bases and 6 bases, with 10 bases remaining between them. The CDR3: CASSLLGDTQYF. CDR3 nucleotide sequence: TGTGCCAGCAGTCTCCTGGGGGATACGCAGTATTTT.

V is TRBV6-5 and J is TRBJ2-1, with TRBD2 matching 10 bases. CDR3 size: 14 residues. The V gene end was trimmed by 6 bases and the J gene end by 6 bases; junction bases not matched to a gene: 5. Germline CDR1 and CDR2: MNHEY and SVGAGI. DNA of the CDR3: TGTGCCAGCAGGAAGCGGGGGGGCCGCAATGAGCAGTTCTTC. Translation gives CASRKRGGRNEQFF.

This chain connects TRBV28 to TRBJ1-6; D call uncertain. Per the germline V gene, CDR1 is MDHEN and CDR2 is SYDVKM. This CDR3 spans 17 amino acids. Between the trimmed V and J ends, which lost 2 bases and 1 base, there was a span of 12 bases. The CDR3 spells CASSLGRAGSYNSPLHF. DNA of the CDR3: TGTGCCAGCAGTTTAGGGAGGGCCGGGTCCTATAATTCACCCCTCCACTTT.

This chain joins TRBV30 and TRBJ1-4, with D maybe TRBD1 (5 bases). From germline, CDR1 is GTSNPN and CDR2 SVGIG (reference sequence). This CDR3 is built from 14 residues. V lost 4 bases to trimming and J lost 3 bases, with 12 bases between them. The CDR3 reads CAWKRGFPNEKLFF. DNA of the CDR3: TGTGCCTGGAAGAGGGGTTTTCCTAATGAAAAACTGTTTTTT.

The gene calls are TRBV6-6 and TRBJ1-5, with D unclear. The germline V and J ends were trimmed by 7 bases and 2 bases, with 6 bases remaining between them. This CDR3 contains 12 residues. Germline loops: CDR1 MNHNY, CDR2 SVGAGI (reference sequence). The CDR3 reads CASTRGNQPQHF. For the CDR3, the DNA is TGTGCCAGCACTCGGGGCAATCAGCCCCAGCATTTT.